Shown below are 26 T cell receptor beta chains from a single sample sequenced in a study of T cells in Graves' hyperthyroidism and ophthalmopathy. Amplified TCR beta CDR3 regions derived from RNA transcripts. TCR CDR3 regions were first amplified by RT-PCR with HTBI primers. TCRdb analysed the multiplex PCR reads with MiXCR anew, one entry per CDR3 protein. The table includes around 340,000 distinct CDR3 sequences, about 20% detected once. Sequencing used blood. These receptors came from a woman aged 45-65 years with Graves' hyperthyroidism.

This clonotype was counted only a few times. The chain is built from TRBV20-1 and TRBJ2-1; tentative D call: TRBD1 (5 bases). This CDR3 is 12 amino acids long. The V and J ends lost 3 bases and 7 bases respectively, with 10 bases between them. The germline gives CDR1 DFQATT, CDR2 SNEGSKA (reference sequence). CDR3 amino acids: CSASRARNEQFF. DNA of the CDR3: TGCAGTGCTAGCAGGGCCAGGAATGAGCAGTTCTTC.

The chain uses TRBV29-1 and TRBJ1-4; TRBD1 might be the D (5 bases). Deletions cut 7 bases from V and 8 bases from J, with 17 bases between. The germline gives CDR1 SQVTM, CDR2 ANQGSEA. The CDR3 contains 13 residues. Here the CDR3 reads CSGNAGGGEKLFF. The CDR3 bases are TGCAGCGGAAACGCGGGGGGAGGAGAAAAACTGTTTTTT.

This clonotype was seen ten or more times. The chain uses TRBV5-1 and TRBJ2-1; D could derive from TRBD1 or TRBD2 (5 bases each). This CDR3 region has 15 residues. Looked up from germline, CDR1 is SGHRS and CDR2 is YFSETQ. Trimming removed 0 bases from V and 9 bases from J, with 16 bases in between. CDR3 nucleotides: TGCGCCAGCAGCTTGGTGAGGGGCCGCTCGACTGAGCAGTTCTTC. Translation: CASSLVRGRSTEQFF.

The table lists this clonotype with many counts. The chain links TRBV7-2 to TRBJ2-3; D gene unclear. This CDR3 has 14 residues. Per the germline V gene, CDR1 is SGHTA and CDR2 is FQGNSA. V lost 7 bases, J lost 1 base, and 12 bases lay in between. The CDR3 protein is CASIDSSGTDTQYF. Here the CDR3 DNA reads TGTGCCAGCATTGACTCCTCGGGCACAGATACGCAGTATTTT. Together with reference TRBV7-2 and TRBJ2-3, the CDR3 gives the full variable domain: GAGVSQSPSNKVTEKGKDVELRCDPISGHTALYWYRQSLGQGLEFLIYFQGNSAPDKSGLPSDRFSAERTGGSVSTLTIQRTQQEDSAVYLCASIDSSGTDTQYFGPGTRLTVL.

V and J are TRBV12-3 or TRBV12-4 and TRBJ1-1; 7 bases line up with TRBD1. V was pared by 8 bases and J by 4 bases, with 4 bases of the junction left unmatched. This CDR3 is 12 amino acids long. The CDR3 DNA follows: TGTGCCAGCTCGGGACAGAGCACTGAAGCTTTCTTT. This codes for CASSGQSTEAFF.

This chain connects TRBV28 to TRBJ1-3; perhaps TRBD1 as D (6 bases). Germline V lookup: CDR1 MDHEN, CDR2 SYDVKM. The CDR3 is 17 residues long. V gave up 8 bases and J gave up 0 bases, with 20 bases separating them. The DNA of the CDR3 is TGTGCCAGCGTTACCGGGGGCAGCCGTTTCTCTGGAAACACCATATATTTT. It encodes CASVTGGSRFSGNTIYF. Combining the CDR3 with reference TRBV28 and TRBJ1-3 gives the whole variable domain DVKVTQSSRYLVKRTGEKVFLECVQDMDHENMFWYRQDPGLGLRLIYFSYDVKMKEKGDIPEGYSVSREKKERFSLILESASTNQTSMYLCASVTGGSRFSGNTIYFGEGSWLTVV.

This clonotype has at least ten counts. This sequence joins TRBV9 and TRBJ1-1; D gene unclear. The length of the CDR3 is 14 residues. The V gene's germline CDR1 is SGDLS and CDR2 YYNGEE. V lost 7 bases and J 5 bases, leaving 18 bases between the germline ends. CDR3 sequence: CASSPAGFATEAFF. CDR3 DNA sequence: TGTGCCAGCTCCCCGGCTGGGTTTGCGACTGAAGCTTTCTTT.

The genes are TRBV20-1 and TRBJ2-1, with 11 bases matching TRBD1. Per germline, CDR1 DFQATT and CDR2 SNEGSKA (reference sequence). J gave up 8 bases and V 1 base, and 7 bases lay outside the gene matches. The CDR3 loop spans 15 amino acids. In DNA form, the CDR3 reads TGCAGTGCTAGAGCCAGGACAGGGGGCGCCTATGAGCAGTTCTTC. Translation gives CSARARTGGAYEQFF.

This clonotype was picked up many times. V and J are TRBV2 and TRBJ2-3; D is possibly TRBD1 or TRBD2 (6 bases each). The length of the CDR3 is 16 residues. Germline V lookup: CDR1 SNHLY, CDR2 FYNNEI. V was cut by 4 bases and J by 0 bases, with 14 bases left in between. CDR3 protein: CASSVAWRGSTDTQYF. The CDR3 DNA reads TGTGCCAGCAGTGTGGCCTGGAGGGGGAGCACAGATACGCAGTATTTT.

This clonotype was counted a few times. The chain uses TRBV12-3 or TRBV12-4 and TRBJ1-6; 7 nucleotides match TRBD1. J was trimmed by 6 bases and V by 6 bases; bases with no gene match: 5. This CDR3 has 14 amino acids. The CDR3 protein is CASRPTGSNSPLHF. CDR3 DNA sequence: TGTGCCAGCAGACCGACAGGGAGTAATTCACCCCTCCACTTT.

Note on this clonotype: A much bigger clone sits one base away, suggesting this may be a read error. V is TRBV20-1 and J is TRBJ2-5; D perhaps matches TRBD1 (6 bases). Germline lookup yields CDR1 DFQATT and CDR2 SNEGSKA (reference sequence). There are 12 residues in the CDR3. The CDR3 loop reads CSAKRGQEIQYF. Written as DNA, the CDR3 is TGCAGTGCTAAAAGGGGACAAGAGATCCAGTACTTC.

The chain has TRBV2 and TRBJ2-1, with 12 bases lining up with TRBD2. This CDR3 is 18 amino acids long. In germline, CDR1 is SNHLY, CDR2 FYNNEI. The J segment lost 8 bases and the V segment lost 3 bases, leaving 14 bases of the junction unmatched. The CDR3: CASSDLSSTSGGLDEQFF. Written as DNA, the CDR3 is TGTGCCAGCAGTGACTTGTCAAGTACTAGCGGGGGGTTGGATGAGCAGTTCTTC.

This clonotype occurred many times. The rearrangement joins TRBV12-3 or TRBV12-4 to TRBJ1-6; 9 nucleotides align to TRBD1. The CDR3 has 15 residues. Germline trimming cut 4 bases from V and 7 bases from J; bases unmatched to any gene: 5. CDR3 amino acids: CASSSGQGTNSPLHF. The CDR3 nucleotides read TGTGCCAGCAGTTCCGGACAGGGGACGAATTCACCCCTCCACTTT.

The chain combines TRBV5-1 with TRBJ2-7, with TRBD1 matching over 7 bases. Germline loops: CDR1 SGHRS, CDR2 YFSETQ. The ends lost 4 bases at V and 1 base at J; junction bases unmatched: 5. CDR3 size: 14 residues. The CDR3 sequence: CASSKDRWSYEQYF. CDR3 bases: TGCGCCAGCAGCAAGGACAGGTGGTCCTACGAGCAGTACTTC.

This clonotype was counted between two and nine times. The J gene is TRBJ1-1, the V gene TRBV3-1; 7 nucleotides agree with TRBD1. The J segment lost 4 bases and the V segment lost 4 bases, leaving 9 bases of the junction unmatched. Germline V gene lookup returns CDR1 LGHDT and CDR2 YNNKEL (reference sequence). CDR3 size: 15 residues. The CDR3 bases are TGTGCCAGCAGCCCGGAGACAGGGTTTGGCACTGAAGCTTTCTTT. It translates to CASSPETGFGTEAFF.

The sample holds many counts of this clonotype. This chain joins TRBV6-6 and TRBJ1-6; 12 nucleotides align to TRBD1. The CDR3 has 18 amino acids. Germline CDR1 and CDR2: MNHNY and SVGAGI (reference sequence). With 0 bases clipped from V and 10 bases from J, the junction kept 10 bases outside the gene matches. Here the CDR3 reads CASSYSALGQGAISPLHF. CDR3 bases: TGTGCCAGCAGTTACTCCGCGCTGGGACAGGGGGCAATATCACCCCTCCACTTT.

To note about this clonotype: As the CDR3 is not closed by the conserved phenylalanine or tryptophan, this likely results from a read error. V is TRBV19 and J is TRBJ1-5, with a possible D match to TRBD1 (5 bases). V dropped 7 bases and J dropped 5 bases, with 12 bases sitting between them. The CDR3 has 13 residues. CDR1 and CDR2 from the germline V gene are LNHDA and SQIVND (reference sequence). For the CDR3, the DNA is TGTGCCAGTACCGGGGACGGCCATCAGCCCCAGCATCTT. Encoded protein: CASTGDGHQPQHL.

V usage is TRBV12-3 or TRBV12-4 and J usage is TRBJ1-4; no reliable D call. V was shortened by 6 bases and J by 8 bases, with 13 bases between the two germline ends. The CDR3 loop spans 13 amino acids. The CDR3 protein is CASRKRRAEKLFF. CDR3 DNA sequence: TGTGCCAGCAGAAAGAGAAGAGCGGAAAAACTGTTTTTT.

This clonotype has at least ten counts. The rearrangement links TRBV11-2 to TRBJ2-3, with D maybe TRBD2 (5 bases). The CDR3 runs to 14 residues. Germline assignment: CDR1 SGHAT and CDR2 FQNNGV. V was pared by 5 bases and J by 5 bases, with 14 bases between. The CDR3 DNA follows: TGTGCCAGCAGCCCGGAGAGGGTGGGAGATACGCAGTATTTT. Residues: CASSPERVGDTQYF.

This clonotype has more than one count but fewer than ten. The V call is TRBV6-1, the J call TRBJ1-3; D not certain. Germline loops: CDR1 MNHNS, CDR2 SASEGT. This CDR3 contains 15 residues. V lost 1 base and J 0 bases, leaving 7 bases between the germline ends. The CDR3 region has the DNA TGTGCCAGCAGTGAAGACAGCTCCTCTGGAAACACCATATATTTT. The encoded protein is CASSEDSSSGNTIYF.

The V gene is TRBV2, the J gene TRBJ1-4; D unclear. This CDR3 spans 14 amino acids. CDR1 SNHLY and CDR2 FYNNEI come from the germline V gene. The V end was cut by 6 bases, the J end by 0 bases, with 8 bases between. The CDR3 loop is CASRVDTTNEKLFF. CDR3 DNA: TGTGCCAGCAGAGTCGACACAACTAATGAAAAACTGTTTTTT.

This clonotype showed up just a few times. The chain has TRBV6-1 and TRBJ1-2; 8 bases agree with TRBD1. The V segment lost 5 bases and the J segment 4 bases; nucleotides outside the gene matches: 6. CDR3 size: 14 residues. Germline-derived CDR1 and CDR2 are MNHNS and SASEGT. CDR3 sequence: CASSSGQGVYGYTF. In nucleotides, the CDR3 is TGTGCCAGCAGTTCTGGACAGGGTGTCTATGGCTACACCTTC.

The genes are TRBV29-1 and TRBJ2-5, with a possible D match to TRBD2 (5 bases). CDR3 size: 11 residues. Trimming removed 8 bases from V and 3 bases from J, with 10 bases in between. Per the germline V gene, CDR1 is SQVTM and CDR2 is ANQGSEA. CDR3 sequence (DNA): TGCAGCACCGGGAACAAAGAGACCCAGTACTTC. Translating it yields CSTGNKETQYF.

This clonotype was counted between two and nine times. The rearrangement links TRBV2 to TRBJ1-1, with 9 bases lining up with TRBD1. Trimming at V came to 4 bases and at J to 7 bases, leaving 4 bases not matched to a gene. The CDR3 extends over 13 amino acids. Looked up from germline, CDR1 is SNHLY and CDR2 is FYNNEI. DNA of the CDR3: TGTGCCAGCAGTGGTGGGACAGGGCGTGAAGCTTTCTTT. Translated, it gives CASSGGTGREAFF. Together with reference TRBV2 and TRBJ1-1, the CDR3 gives the full variable domain: EPEVTQTPSHQVTQMGQEVILRCVPISNHLYFYWYRQILGQKVEFLVSFYNNEISEKSEIFDDQFSVERPDGSNFTLKIRSTKLEDSAMYFCASSGGTGREAFFGQGTRLTVV.

This clonotype was counted many times. The gene calls are TRBV20-1 and TRBJ2-5; a possible D gene is TRBD1 (5 bases). Per the germline V gene, CDR1 is DFQATT and CDR2 is SNEGSKA (reference sequence). The CDR3 totals 12 residues. CDR3 sequence reads: CRPWGRGETQYF. The CDR3 DNA sequence: TGCAGACCATGGGGCAGAGGAGAGACCCAGTACTTC.

V is TRBV9 and J is TRBJ1-3; no clear D. Germline V gives CDR1 SGDLS, CDR2 YYNGEE. Trimming took off 0 bases at V and 4 bases at J, with 11 bases between the two ends. The CDR3 totals 15 residues. The CDR3 sequence: CASSVEWGSGNTIYF. The CDR3 DNA sequence: TGTGCCAGCAGCGTAGAATGGGGATCGGGAAACACCATATATTTT.